This T cell receptor (beta chain) was documented in a study of OX40 agonist ivuxolimab in advanced cancers. Trimming left V 2 bases short and J 0 bases short, with 7 bases between. The germline V gene encodes CDR1 KGHSH and CDR2 LQKENI. This CDR3 region has 14 residues. Libraries were prepared by immunoSEQ multiplex PCR; TCRdb keeps only in-frame clonotypes and omits some of them. The sample holds approximately 15,000 clones, about 86% seen once. J is TRBJ1-2 and V is TRBV18, with no clear D. This TCR was sampled from an adult with an advanced solid tumor such as melanoma, head and neck, liver or kidney cancer. This material consisted of CD4+ or CD8+ T cells sorted from blood, taken in a trial of the OX40 agonist ivuxolimab. The CDR3 is CASSPKRANYGYTF. The CDR3, as DNA: TGTGCCAGCTCACCAAAGCGGGCTAACTATGGCTACACCTTC.